One and the same sample provided the 11 T cell receptor beta chains below, sequenced in a study of chemoradiotherapy in HPV16-positive cancers. Repertoires were generated with immunoSEQ multiplex PCR, while TCRdb's copy carries only in-frame clones and drops some. The sample contains approximately 27,000 clones, 75% to 90% of which appear only once. Here the sequenced sample was blood, taken from a patient who underwent chemoradiotherapy. The source of these receptors is a human donor with HPV-associated anogenital cancer.

The gene calls are TRBV29-1 and TRBJ2-7; a weak D match, TRBD1 (6 bases). Trimming left V 5 bases short and J 6 bases short, with 14 bases between. This CDR3 is 12 amino acids long. CDR1 is SQVTM, CDR2 ANQGSEA, per germline. CDR3 sequence: CSVIGGRREQYF. DNA for the CDR3: TGCAGCGTTATAGGGGGACGTCGCGAGCAGTACTTC.

This clone came up once. This chain connects TRBV7-8 to TRBJ2-1; 15 bases line up with TRBD2. The CDR3 runs 22 residues. Germline V lookup: CDR1 SGHVS, CDR2 FQNEAQ. J lost 0 bases, V lost 2 bases, and 14 bases had no gene match. CDR3 region: CASSLLRIPGLAGGPSYNEQFF. The CDR3 DNA sequence: TGTGCCAGCAGCTTACTACGAATCCCGGGACTAGCGGGGGGACCCTCCTACAATGAGCAGTTCTTC. Full variable domain (rest looked up from reference TRBV7-8 and TRBJ2-1): GAGVSQSPRYKVAKRGQDVALRCDPISGHVSLFWYQQALGQGPEFLTYFQNEAQLDKSGLPSDRFFAERPEGSVSTLKIQRTQQEDSAVYLCASSLLRIPGLAGGPSYNEQFFGPGTRLTVL.

This chain uses TRBV5-5 with TRBJ1-3, with D perhaps matching TRBD1 (5 bases). V lost 0 bases and J lost 2, with 15 bases in between. Per germline, CDR1 SGHKS and CDR2 YYEKEE (reference sequence). There are 17 residues in the CDR3. CDR3: CASSLAFGGNAGNTIYF. The CDR3 coding sequence is TGTGCCAGCAGCTTGGCGTTCGGGGGGAATGCTGGAAACACCATATATTTT.

V and J are TRBV7-6 and TRBJ2-5; no clear D gene. Trimming cost V 3 bases and J 4 bases, with 6 bases left between them. The V gene's germline CDR1 is SGHVS and CDR2 FNYEAQ. CDR3 length: 12 residues. The CDR3, as DNA: TGTGCCAGCAGCTTCCCAAGAGAGACCCAGTACTTC. This sequence encodes CASSFPRETQYF.

The rearrangement joins TRBV7-9 to TRBJ1-2, with D possibly matching TRBD1 (6 bases). V was pared by 0 bases and J by 8 bases, with 16 bases between. The V gene's germline CDR1 is SEHNR and CDR2 FQNEAQ (reference sequence). This CDR3 has 15 residues. DNA of the CDR3: TGTGCCAGCAGCTTAGCGGCAGGGGAATATGGCGGCTACACCTTC. This translates into CASSLAAGEYGGYTF.

The rearrangement joins TRBV7-2 to TRBJ2-7, with D possibly TRBD1 on 5 matching bases. V gave up 5 bases and J gave up 3 bases, with 17 bases separating them. The CDR3 has 15 residues. From germline, CDR1 is SGHTA and CDR2 FQGNSA. The CDR3 sequence: CASSPAPTEFYEQYF. The DNA for the CDR3 is TGTGCCAGCAGCCCTGCCCCGACAGAGTTCTACGAGCAGTACTTC.

This chain joins TRBV5-1 and TRBJ1-4; D unresolved. Germline values: CDR1 SGHRS, CDR2 YFSETQ. V lost 7 bases to trimming and J lost 3 bases, with 19 bases between them. The CDR3 has 16 residues. The CDR3 protein is CASSIAPPGSNEKLFF. For the CDR3, the DNA is TGCGCCAGCTCGATTGCCCCGCCGGGATCTAATGAAAAACTGTTTTTT.

The CDR3 nucleotides read TGTGCCAGCAGTGAATTGAGCAGGGATCATACGCAGTATTTT. Its translation: CASSELSRDHTQYF. This chain links TRBV6-1 with TRBJ2-3; a possible D gene is TRBD1 (5 bases). There are 14 residues in the CDR3. CDR1 is MNHNS and CDR2 is SASEGT in the germline V gene. Trimming pared 2 bases from V and 7 bases from J, leaving 13 bases between.

This chain joins TRBV27 and TRBJ2-3; tentatively, D is TRBD2 (6 bases). The CDR3 has 16 residues. CDR1 is MNHEY, CDR2 SMNVEV, per germline (reference sequence). The ends were cut back, 5 bases at V and 6 bases at J, with 21 bases in the middle. The CDR3 sequence: CASSAKGFKAGDTQYF. The CDR3 DNA sequence: TGTGCCAGCAGTGCGAAGGGGTTTAAGGCGGGGGATACGCAGTATTTT.

The V call is TRBV29-1, the J call TRBJ2-7, with a weak D call TRBD2 (6 bases). The CDR3 is 13 residues long. Germline CDR1 is SQVTM and CDR2 is ANQGSEA. Between the trimmed V and J ends, which lost 7 bases and 3 bases, there was a span of 16 bases. CDR3 region: CSARGPGDYEQYF. The CDR3 nucleotides are TGCAGCGCGCGGGGACCGGGAGACTACGAGCAGTACTTC.

The genes are TRBV25-1 and TRBJ1-3; D gene uncertain. Germline V gene sequence: CDR1 MGHDK, CDR2 SYGVNS. Between the trimmed V and J ends, which lost 2 bases and 0 bases, there was a span of 17 bases. The CDR3 consists of 18 residues. The CDR3 reads CASSEHGIGQTSGNTIYF. The CDR3 DNA is TGTGCCAGCAGTGAACACGGGATAGGCCAAACCTCTGGAAACACCATATATTTT.